The source of this T cell receptor beta chain is a study of cytomegalovirus exposure and HLA in healthy donors. This CDR3 is built from 16 residues. The V gene's germline CDR1 is MDHEN and CDR2 SYDVKM. After removal of 3 bases from V and 4 bases from J, the junction contained 7 bases not matched to a gene. With 60 Vbeta and 13 Jbeta primers, the PCR was carried out. Sequenced by immunoSEQ multiplex PCR; TCRdb stores in-frame clones only, minus some. Of about 190,000 clones listed, just under 80% were seen once; the top ten hold around 5.9%. The sequence came from a young woman in good health and CMV-seropositive. Sequencing was carried out using PBMCs. The genes are TRBV28 and TRBJ2-7; 12 positions agree with TRBD2. CDR3 DNA sequence: TGTGCCAGCAGTTTGTTCCTAGCGGGAGGGGTTTACGAGCAGTACTTC. It is translated as CASSLFLAGGVYEQYF. Filled out from reference TRBV28 and TRBJ2-7, the complete variable domain reads DVKVTQSSRYLVKRTGEKVFLECVQDMDHENMFWYRQDPGLGLRLIYFSYDVKMKEKGDIPEGYSVSREKKERFSLILESASTNQTSMYLCASSLFLAGGVYEQYFGPGTRLTVT.